These 16 T cell receptor beta chains were sequenced from one sample in a study of Graves' ophthalmopathy and Graves' hyperthyroidism. Amplification of TCR beta CDR3 regions used RNA transcripts. RT-PCR was first run with HTBI primers, then multiplex PCR in a second round. MiXCR, run by TCRdb on the multiplex PCR reads, gives a single entry per CDR3 protein. This table has roughly 39,000 distinct CDR3 sequences, approximately 50% appearing once. Sequencing was performed on peripheral blood. The receptors stem from an adult woman with stable Graves' hyperthyroidism.

The genes are TRBV20-1 and TRBJ2-7, with 11 bases fitting TRBD2. The CDR3 is 15 amino acids. Germline loops: CDR1 DFQATT, CDR2 SNEGSKA (reference sequence). V trimming: 1 base; J trimming: 6 bases; junction bases outside the gene matches: 8. CDR3 in DNA: TGCAGTGCTAGAGCCGATACTAGCGGGAGCGCCGAGCAGTACTTC. This translates into CSARADTSGSAEQYF.

The chain carries TRBV24-1 and TRBJ1-4, with 7 positions matching TRBD1. This CDR3 spans 17 amino acids. V lost 4 bases and J lost 0; bases outside the gene matches: 7. The germline gives CDR1 KGHDR, CDR2 SFDVKD. In DNA, the CDR3 is TGTGCCACCAGTGAGCCGGGACAGACTGCAACTAATGAAAAACTGTTTTTT. Protein: CATSEPGQTATNEKLFF.

The rearrangement joins TRBV7-9 to TRBJ1-5, with a tentative D call TRBD1 (6 bases). CDR3 size: 14 residues. The V gene's germline CDR1 is SEHNR and CDR2 FQNEAQ (reference sequence). Deletions cut 4 bases from V and 3 bases from J, with 10 bases between. CDR3 coding DNA: TGTGCCAGCAGCTCCATGGGGGCCAATCAGCCCCAGCATTTT. Its translation: CASSSMGANQPQHF. The full variable domain, with the rest looked up from reference TRBV7-9 and TRBJ1-5, is DTGVSQNPRHKITKRGQNVTFRCDPISEHNRLYWYRQTLGQGPEFLTYFQNEAQLEKSRLLSDRFSAERPKGSFSTLEIQRTEQGDSAMYLCASSSMGANQPQHFGDGTRLSIL.

The sample holds many counts of this clonotype. This chain joins TRBV18 and TRBJ1-1; D ambiguous. Germline CDR1 and CDR2: KGHSH and LQKENI. CDR3 length equals 14 residues. The germline V and J ends were trimmed by 3 bases and 0 bases, with 8 bases remaining between them. CDR3 nucleotide sequence: TGTGCCAGCTCACCTCCGACCGTGAACACTGAAGCTTTCTTT. Translating gives CASSPPTVNTEAFF.

The chain has TRBV18 and TRBJ1-1, with D possibly TRBD1 on 6 matching bases. The CDR3 has 14 residues. Between the trimmed V and J ends, which lost 6 bases and 5 bases, there was a span of 16 bases. Germline V CDR1 and CDR2: KGHSH, LQKENI. CDR3 sequence reads: CASSPDRLWTEAFF. Here the CDR3 DNA reads TGTGCCAGCTCTCCCGACAGGTTGTGGACTGAAGCTTTCTTT.

This chain connects TRBV5-4 to TRBJ1-2, with 8 bases lining up with TRBD1. The junction had 12 bases not matched to a gene; V was cut back by 4 bases and J by 7 bases. This CDR3 region has 15 residues. CDR1 is SGHNT, CDR2 YYREEE, per germline (reference sequence). The CDR3 loop reads CASSPGAGGASGYTF. The DNA for the CDR3 is TGTGCCAGCAGCCCGGGGGCAGGGGGCGCATCTGGCTACACCTTC.

This clonotype was seen at least ten times. This chain uses TRBV6-1 with TRBJ1-4; 9 positions match TRBD1. The germline V gene has CDR1 MNHNS and CDR2 SASEGT. The CDR3 runs 19 residues. After removal of 2 bases from V and 2 bases from J, the junction contained 12 bases not matched to a gene. CDR3 loop: CASSENPGTGFMTNEKLFF. The CDR3 DNA reads as TGTGCCAGCAGTGAAAATCCCGGGACAGGGTTTATGACTAATGAAAAACTGTTTTTT.

V and J are TRBV7-3 and TRBJ2-7; a possible D gene is TRBD2 (6 bases). The CDR3 spans 14 residues. The V gene's germline CDR1 is SGHTA and CDR2 FQGTGA. The V gene lost 5 bases and the J gene lost 6 bases, with 17 bases spanning the gap. CDR3 region: CASSRSGGPSEQYF. The CDR3 DNA is TGTGCCAGCAGCCGAAGTGGAGGGCCAAGCGAGCAGTACTTC.

A remark on this clonotype: A read error is possible here, since a much larger clone lies one base away. The V gene is TRBV28, the J gene TRBJ1-1; 8 bases match TRBD1. The CDR3 runs 14 residues. J gave up 5 bases and V 9 bases, and 11 bases lay outside the gene matches. From germline, CDR1 is MDHEN and CDR2 SYDVKM. CDR3 sequence (DNA): TGTGCCAGTCGTAGACAGGGGCCCCCGACTGAAGCTTTCTTT. Its protein product is CASRRQGPPTEAFF.

This clonotype was detected many times. The chain is built from TRBV3-1 and TRBJ2-3; D is perhaps TRBD2 (5 bases). The germline gives CDR1 LGHDT, CDR2 YNNKEL (reference sequence). This CDR3 region has 17 residues. Trimming cost V 1 base and J 0 bases, with 14 bases left between them. As DNA, the CDR3 is TGTGCCAGCAGCCAAGGTCTAGCTTTAGGCAGCACAGATACGCAGTATTTT. Translation: CASSQGLALGSTDTQYF.

The gene calls are TRBV29-1 and TRBJ2-7; TRBD2 aligns across 12 bases. After removal of 5 bases from V and 2 bases from J, the junction contained 4 bases not matched to a gene. The CDR3 runs to 14 residues. CDR1 SQVTM and CDR2 ANQGSEA come from the germline V gene. As DNA, the CDR3 is TGCAGCGTTCGAACTAGCGGGGGGACCTACGAGCAGTACTTC. It translates to CSVRTSGGTYEQYF.

This clonotype has only a few counts. J is TRBJ2-5 and V is TRBV7-8; unclear D gene. V was trimmed by 5 bases and J by 5 bases, leaving 9 bases between them. Germline loops: CDR1 SGHVS, CDR2 FQNEAQ. There are 12 residues in the CDR3. The DNA of the CDR3 is TGTGCCAGCAGCCAACTCGCTGAGACCCAGTACTTC. Protein sequence: CASSQLAETQYF.

The rearrangement links TRBV7-9 to TRBJ2-7; 10 bases are a match to TRBD2. There are 14 residues in the CDR3. The junction had 3 bases not matched to a gene; V was cut back by 5 bases and J by 2 bases. Germline loops: CDR1 SEHNR, CDR2 FQNEAQ (reference sequence). The CDR3 bases are TGTGCCAGCAGCAGGACTAGCGGTACCTACGAGCAGTACTTC. Residues: CASSRTSGTYEQYF.

This chain uses TRBV11-1 with TRBJ1-5; TRBD1 agrees at 7 bases. Germline lookup yields CDR1 SGHAT and CDR2 FQDESV (reference sequence). CDR3 length: 15 amino acids. V gave up 3 bases and J gave up 0 bases; unmatched junction bases: 2. CDR3 protein: CASSFGQDSNQPQHF. CDR3 coding DNA: TGTGCCAGCAGCTTCGGACAGGATAGCAATCAGCCCCAGCATTTT. Filled out from reference TRBV11-1 and TRBJ1-5, the complete variable domain reads EAEVAQSPRYKITEKSQAVAFWCDPISGHATLYWYRQILGQGPELLVQFQDESVVDDSQLPKDRFSAERLKGVDSTLKIQPAELGDSAMYLCASSFGQDSNQPQHFGDGTRLSIL.

In this sample, this clonotype turned up many times. This chain connects TRBV19 to TRBJ1-5; 12 positions match TRBD1. Looked up from germline, CDR1 is LNHDA and CDR2 is SQIVND (reference sequence). The CDR3 length is 15 residues. V shed 4 bases, J shed 7 bases, and the junction held 5 bases outside the gene matches. CDR3 region: CASSTGTGGDQPQHF. CDR3 nucleotide sequence: TGTGCCAGTAGTACCGGGACAGGGGGCGACCAGCCCCAGCATTTT.

This clonotype was recorded only once. A read error may produce the germline difference seen at one junction end. The rearrangement uses TRBV29-1 and TRBJ2-2; TRBD2 aligns across 8 bases. This CDR3 has 16 residues. The germline gives CDR1 SQVTM, CDR2 ANQGSEA. CDR3: CSGLPAGAGDAGELLF. Written as DNA, the CDR3 is TGCAGCGGATTACCAGCGGGAGCAGGGGACGCCGGGGAGCTGCTTTTT.